The rows below give T cell receptor beta chains drawn from one sample of a study of CD8 T cells in ankylosing spondylitis. TCRdb redid the calling of the 5' RACE reads with MiXCR, one entry per CDR3 protein. The sample records 500,000 to 550,000 distinct CDR3 sequences, about 13% being singletons. The specimen sequenced was blood, either unsorted or a sorted T cell fraction (not recorded which). These receptors all come from a male donor with ankylosing spondylitis. The CDR3 runs from the conserved cysteine through the conserved F or W. A D gene is named only where the DNA matches it firmly. Size values are once, few and many counts, or a class for expanded clones, and some rows have none.

d_call,v_call,j_call,clone_size,cdr3_aa,cdr3_nt
.,TRBV12-3/TRBV12-4,TRBJ1-6,many,CASSDLDIAYNSPLHF,TGTGCCAGCAGCGATCTCGACATAGCCTATAATTCACCCCTCCACTTT
TRBD2,TRBV27,TRBJ2-3,few,CASSFFSGGRAADTQYF,TGTGCCAGCAGTTTTTTTTCGGGCGGGAGGGCCGCAGATACGCAGTATTTT
TRBD1,TRBV5-1,TRBJ1-2,few,CASSLVPETGNYGYTF,TGCGCCAGCAGCTTGGTCCCCGAGACAGGGAACTATGGCTACACCTTC
TRBD2,TRBV5-1,TRBJ2-1,few,CASSLWLAGENEQFF,TGCGCCAGCAGCTTGTGGCTAGCGGGAGAAAATGAGCAGTTCTTC
.,TRBV20-1,TRBJ2-5,.,CSAREPGLGGGTQYF,TGCAGTGCTAGAGAACCGGGACTGGGGGGTGGGACCCAGTACTTC
.,TRBV7-2,TRBJ1-1,few,CASSLAGNSGTEAFF,TGTGCCAGCAGCTTAGCCGGGAATTCGGGCACTGAAGCTTTCTTT
.,TRBV29-1,TRBJ1-1,few,CSVHRSTEAFF,TGCAGCGTCCACCGAAGCACTGAAGCTTTCTTT
.,TRBV6-1,TRBJ2-5,.,CASKTEGSAETQYF,TGTGCCAGCAAGACAGAGGGGAGTGCGGAGACCCAGTACTTC
.,TRBV7-7,TRBJ2-7,.,CASSASLGAYEQYF,TGTGCCAGCAGCGCATCTTTGGGGGCCTACGAGCAGTACTTC
TRBD1,TRBV7-9,TRBJ1-6,few,CASSFIPGTGYNSPLHF,TGTGCCAGCAGCTTTATCCCCGGGACAGGTTATAATTCACCCCTCCACTTT
TRBD1,TRBV7-6,TRBJ2-2,few,CASSLDGTGYTGELFF,TGTGCCAGCAGCTTAGATGGGACAGGGTACACCGGGGAGCTGTTTTTT
.,TRBV5-6,TRBJ2-2,few,CASSPEVGELFF,TGTGCCAGCAGCCCGGAAGTCGGGGAGCTGTTTTTT
TRBD1,TRBV10-3,TRBJ1-5,.,CAISVTGGDQPLHF,TGTGCCATCAGTGTGACAGGGGGCGACCAGCCCCTGCATTTT
TRBD1,TRBV5-1,TRBJ2-1,many,CASSLPTGIGLNEQFF,TGCGCCAGCAGCTTGCCGACAGGGATTGGTTTAAATGAGCAGTTCTTC
.,TRBV7-9,TRBJ1-2,few,CASSALGYGYTF,TGTGCCAGCAGCGCCCTGGGTTATGGCTACACCTTC
.,TRBV10-3,TRBJ2-2,.,CAISESTLGSLSDNTGELFF,TGTGCCATCAGTGAGTCGACTCTAGGATCACTCTCGGATAACACCGGGGAGCTGTTTTTT